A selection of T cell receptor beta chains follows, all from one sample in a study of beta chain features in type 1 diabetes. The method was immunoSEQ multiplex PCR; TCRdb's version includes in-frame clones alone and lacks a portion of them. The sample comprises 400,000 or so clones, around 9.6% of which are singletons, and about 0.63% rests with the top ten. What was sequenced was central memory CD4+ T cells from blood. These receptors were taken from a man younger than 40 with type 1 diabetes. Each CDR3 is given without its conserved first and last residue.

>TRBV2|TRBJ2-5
ASMIETQY
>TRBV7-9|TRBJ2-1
ASSLPGPKEQF
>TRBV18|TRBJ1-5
ASSSGQAGQPQH
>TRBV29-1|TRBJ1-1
SVEGPRP
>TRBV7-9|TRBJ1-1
ASSSSGSSAEAF
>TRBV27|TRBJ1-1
ASSPGTLVAEAF
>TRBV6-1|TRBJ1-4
ASSLLLATNEKLF
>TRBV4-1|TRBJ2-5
ASSQGTSGSGGQETQY
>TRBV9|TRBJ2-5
ASSVVAGGETQY
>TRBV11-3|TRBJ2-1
ASSLEQGGTGTYNEQF
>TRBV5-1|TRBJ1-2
ASSLVVGSGGYT
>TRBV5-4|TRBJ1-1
ASSHPGTGNTEAF
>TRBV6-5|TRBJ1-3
ASSYSKSYSGNTIY
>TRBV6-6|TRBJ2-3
ASRGDAEADTQY
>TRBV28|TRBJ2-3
ASSSPAVGTDTQY
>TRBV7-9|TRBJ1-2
ASSLGGVPYGYT
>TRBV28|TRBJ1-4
ASSLSQLEKLF
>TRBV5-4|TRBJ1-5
ASSQEGNRGNQPQH
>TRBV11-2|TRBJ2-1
ASSLSTKGINEQF
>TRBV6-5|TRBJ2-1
ASRRDSHEQF
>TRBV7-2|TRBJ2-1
ASSFRQGLTYNEQF
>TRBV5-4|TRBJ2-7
ASSLTPTGLYEQY
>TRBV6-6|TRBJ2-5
ASSLRRVQETQY
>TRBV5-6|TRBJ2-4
ASSLDQGYAKNIQY
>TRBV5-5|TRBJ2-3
ASSLDGFTDTQY
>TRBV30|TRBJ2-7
AWREESNGYEQY
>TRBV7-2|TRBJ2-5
ASSLSYQETQY
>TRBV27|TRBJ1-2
ASSLGGWGYGYT
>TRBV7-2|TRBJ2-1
ASSLLAGTYNEQF
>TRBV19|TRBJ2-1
ASSIQDEQF
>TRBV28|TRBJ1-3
ASSLVGESSGNTIY
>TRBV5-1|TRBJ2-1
ASSLVGQTNNEQF
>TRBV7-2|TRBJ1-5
ASAARANQPQH
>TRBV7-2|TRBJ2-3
ASSFSSGNADTQY
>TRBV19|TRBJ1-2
ASSQGALMDGYT
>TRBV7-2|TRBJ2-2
ASSPRTYGELF
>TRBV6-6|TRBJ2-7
ASSYSKGLNEQY
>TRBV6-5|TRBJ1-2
ASSEAGDGYT
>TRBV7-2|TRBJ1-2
ASSLATVHYGYT
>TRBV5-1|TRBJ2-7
ASSHAGTAGEQY
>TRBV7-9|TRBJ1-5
ASSSSGTGVQSNQPQH
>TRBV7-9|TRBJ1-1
ASSLQGINTEAF
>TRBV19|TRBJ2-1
ASSTPGGARRNEQF
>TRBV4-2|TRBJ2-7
ASSQGSELAYEQY
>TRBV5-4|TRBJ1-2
ASSLAGGNYGYT
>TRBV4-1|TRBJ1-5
ASSLQGNQPQH
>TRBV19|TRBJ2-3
ASSDTGVGTDTQY
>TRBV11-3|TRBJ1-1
ASSYSARGSEAF
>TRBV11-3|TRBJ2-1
ASSLRRAEQF
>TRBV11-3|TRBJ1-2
ASSSRRSGYT
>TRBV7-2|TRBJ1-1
ASSLVSEVTF
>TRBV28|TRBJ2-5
ASSSSGRAQETQY
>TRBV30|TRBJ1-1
AWSRRWQEDTEAF
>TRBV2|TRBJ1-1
ASSLQGANTEAF
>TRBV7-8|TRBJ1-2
ASSQEGYGYT
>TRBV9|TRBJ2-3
ASSVAQVSTDTQY
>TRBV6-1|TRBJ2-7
ASREGAGPYEQY
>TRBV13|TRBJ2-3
ASSPGLAGGTDTQY
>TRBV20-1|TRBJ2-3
SAYRGDTQY
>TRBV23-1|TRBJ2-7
ASSGTIPPREQY